The clone carrying this T cell receptor beta chain showed up many times. This entry is derived from a study of T cells in Graves' hyperthyroidism and ophthalmopathy. RNA transcripts provided the source from which TCR beta CDR3 regions were amplified. HTBI primers were employed in a first-round RT-PCR of the TCR CDR3. TCRdb passed the multiplex PCR reads through MiXCR, listing each CDR3 protein once. The sample includes about 480,000 distinct CDR3 sequences, under 15% of them seen just once. This CDR3 has 13 amino acids. The V gene lost 7 bases and the J gene lost 1 base, with 10 bases spanning the gap. Germline assignment: CDR1 ENHRY and CDR2 SYGVKD.

This receptor was obtained from a woman between 18 and 29 years old with Graves' hyperthyroidism. The V gene is TRBV10-3, the J gene TRBJ1-1; no clear D. Sequencing was done on a sample of blood. The CDR3 DNA sequence: TGTGCCATCAAAGTGAGCGAGAACACTGAAGCTTTCTTT. It encodes CAIKVSENTEAFF.